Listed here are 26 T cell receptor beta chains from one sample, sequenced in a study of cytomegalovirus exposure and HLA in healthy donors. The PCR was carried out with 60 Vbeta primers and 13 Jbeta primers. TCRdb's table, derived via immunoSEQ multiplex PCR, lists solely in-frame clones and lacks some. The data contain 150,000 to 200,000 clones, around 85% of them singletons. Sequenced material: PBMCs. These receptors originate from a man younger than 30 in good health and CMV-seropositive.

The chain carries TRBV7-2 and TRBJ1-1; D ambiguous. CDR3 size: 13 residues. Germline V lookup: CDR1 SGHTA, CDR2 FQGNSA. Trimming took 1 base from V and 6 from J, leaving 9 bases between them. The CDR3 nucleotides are TGTGCCAGCAGCTTAGGGCTTAGCTCTGAAGCTTTCTTT. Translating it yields CASSLGLSSEAFF.

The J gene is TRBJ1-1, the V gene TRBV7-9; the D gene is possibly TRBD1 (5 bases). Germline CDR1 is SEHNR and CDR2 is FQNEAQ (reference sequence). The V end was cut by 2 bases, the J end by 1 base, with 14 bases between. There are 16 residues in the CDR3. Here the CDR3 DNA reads TGTGCCAGCAGCTTATCCAGGGCTCGAGGGAACACTGAAGCTTTCTTT. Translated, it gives CASSLSRARGNTEAFF.

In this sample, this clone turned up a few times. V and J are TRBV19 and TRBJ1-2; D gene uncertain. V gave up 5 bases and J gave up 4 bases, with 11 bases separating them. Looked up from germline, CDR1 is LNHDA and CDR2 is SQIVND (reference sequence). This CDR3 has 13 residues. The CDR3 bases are TGTGCCAGTAGTGTTGAGGGCCCCTATGGCTACACCTTC. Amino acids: CASSVEGPYGYTF.

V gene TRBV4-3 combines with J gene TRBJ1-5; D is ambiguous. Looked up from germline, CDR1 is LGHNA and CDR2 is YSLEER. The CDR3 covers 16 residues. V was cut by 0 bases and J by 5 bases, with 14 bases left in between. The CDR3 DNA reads TGCGCCAGCAGCCAAGAGCCGGGATCTAGGGATCAGCCCCAGCATTTT. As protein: CASSQEPGSRDQPQHF.

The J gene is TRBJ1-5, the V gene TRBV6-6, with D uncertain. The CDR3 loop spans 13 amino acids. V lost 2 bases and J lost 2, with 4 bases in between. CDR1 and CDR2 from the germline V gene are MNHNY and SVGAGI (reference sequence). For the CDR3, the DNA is TGTGCCAGCAGTTACACTGGCAATCAGCCCCAGCATTTT. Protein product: CASSYTGNQPQHF.

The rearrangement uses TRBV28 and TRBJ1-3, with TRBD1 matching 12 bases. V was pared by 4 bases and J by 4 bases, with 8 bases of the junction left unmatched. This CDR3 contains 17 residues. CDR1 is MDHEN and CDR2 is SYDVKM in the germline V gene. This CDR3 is CASSSGTGGFSGNTIYF. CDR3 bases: TGTGCCAGCAGTTCCGGGACAGGGGGCTTCAGCGGAAACACCATATATTTT.

The CDR3 loop is CASSVGQSSYNEQFF. The CDR3 region has the DNA TGTGCCAGCAGCGTAGGGCAAAGCTCCTACAATGAGCAGTTCTTC. The chain links TRBV9 to TRBJ2-1; D remains unclear. V was trimmed by 0 bases and J by 0 bases, leaving 7 bases between them. CDR1 is SGDLS, CDR2 YYNGEE, per germline. The CDR3 totals 15 residues.

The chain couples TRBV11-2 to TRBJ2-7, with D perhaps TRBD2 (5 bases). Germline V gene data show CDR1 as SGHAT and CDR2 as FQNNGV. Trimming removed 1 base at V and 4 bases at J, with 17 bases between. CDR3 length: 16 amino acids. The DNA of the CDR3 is TGTGCCAGCAGCTTAGGGGCGGCTAGCAGAATGTACGAGCAGTACTTC. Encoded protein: CASSLGAASRMYEQYF.

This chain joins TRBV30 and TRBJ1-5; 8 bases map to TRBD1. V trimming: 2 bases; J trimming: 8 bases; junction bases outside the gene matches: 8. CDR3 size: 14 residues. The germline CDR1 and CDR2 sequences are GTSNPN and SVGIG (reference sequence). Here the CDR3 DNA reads TGTGCCTGGAGTACCAGGACGACAGGGGAGCCCCAGCATTTT. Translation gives CAWSTRTTGEPQHF. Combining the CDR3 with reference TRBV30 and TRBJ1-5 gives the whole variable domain SQTIHQWPATLVQPVGSPLSLECTVEGTSNPNLYWYRQAAGRGLQLLFYSVGIGQISSEVPQNLSASRPQDRQFILSSKKLLLSDSGFYLCAWSTRTTGEPQHFGDGTRLSIL.

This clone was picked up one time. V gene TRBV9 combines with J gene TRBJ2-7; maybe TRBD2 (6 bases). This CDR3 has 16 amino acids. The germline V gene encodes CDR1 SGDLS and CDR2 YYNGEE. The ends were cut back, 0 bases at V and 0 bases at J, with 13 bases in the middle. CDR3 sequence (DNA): TGTGCCAGCAGCGTAGGGGTGGGGGGTGGCTCCTACGAGCAGTACTTC. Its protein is CASSVGVGGGSYEQYF.

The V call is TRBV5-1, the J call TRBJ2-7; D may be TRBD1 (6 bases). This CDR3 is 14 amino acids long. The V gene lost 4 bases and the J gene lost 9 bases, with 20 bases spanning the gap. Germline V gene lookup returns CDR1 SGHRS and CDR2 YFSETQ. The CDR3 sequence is CASSLGDRTARQYF. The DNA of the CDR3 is TGCGCCAGCAGCCTGGGTGACAGGACCGCGCGGCAGTACTTC.

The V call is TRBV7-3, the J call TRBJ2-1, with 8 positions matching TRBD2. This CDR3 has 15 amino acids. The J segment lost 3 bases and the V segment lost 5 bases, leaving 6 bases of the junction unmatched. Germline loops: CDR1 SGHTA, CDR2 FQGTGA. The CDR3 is CASSLPGGLYNEQFF. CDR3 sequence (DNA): TGTGCCAGCAGCCTACCGGGGGGGCTCTACAATGAGCAGTTCTTC.

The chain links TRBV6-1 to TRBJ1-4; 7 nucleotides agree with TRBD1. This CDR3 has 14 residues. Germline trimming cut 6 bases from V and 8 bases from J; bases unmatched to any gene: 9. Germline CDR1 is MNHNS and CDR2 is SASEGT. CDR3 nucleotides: TGTGCCAGCAGGAGGGGGCAGGGCCAGGAAAAACTGTTTTTT. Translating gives CASRRGQGQEKLFF.

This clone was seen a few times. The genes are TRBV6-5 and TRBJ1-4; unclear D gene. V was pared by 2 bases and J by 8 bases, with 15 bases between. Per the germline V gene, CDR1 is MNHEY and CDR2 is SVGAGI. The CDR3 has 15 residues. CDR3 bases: TGTGCCAGCAGTTACGAGTGGGAAGAGCGGGAAAAACTGTTTTTT. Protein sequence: CASSYEWEEREKLFF.

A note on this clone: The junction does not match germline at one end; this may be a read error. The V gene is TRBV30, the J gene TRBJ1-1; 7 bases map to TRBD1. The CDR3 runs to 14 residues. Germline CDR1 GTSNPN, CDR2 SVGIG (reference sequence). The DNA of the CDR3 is TGTGCCTGGAGCTGGGTAGGGGGCAACACTGACGCTTTCTTT. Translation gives CAWSWVGGNTDAFF. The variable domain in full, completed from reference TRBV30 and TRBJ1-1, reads SQTIHQWPATLVQPVGSPLSLECTVEGTSNPNLYWYRQAAGRGLQLLFYSVGIGQISSEVPQNLSASRPQDRQFILSSKKLLLSDSGFYLCAWSWVGGNTDAFFGQGTRLTVV.

CDR3 sequence (DNA): TGTGCCAGCAGCGAAAACAGGGATTCCTCTGGAAACACCATATATTTT. Translated: CASSENRDSSGNTIYF. This chain links TRBV9 with TRBJ1-3; D is perhaps TRBD1 (6 bases). The CDR3 loop spans 16 amino acids. The germline V gene encodes CDR1 SGDLS and CDR2 YYNGEE. V dropped 3 bases and J dropped 0 bases, with 13 bases sitting between them.

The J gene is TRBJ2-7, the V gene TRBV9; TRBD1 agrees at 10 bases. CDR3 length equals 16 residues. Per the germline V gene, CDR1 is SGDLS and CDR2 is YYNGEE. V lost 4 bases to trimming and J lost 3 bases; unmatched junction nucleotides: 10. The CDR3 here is CASSPSGTGAVYEQYF. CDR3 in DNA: TGTGCCAGCAGCCCCTCCGGGACAGGGGCGGTCTACGAGCAGTACTTC.

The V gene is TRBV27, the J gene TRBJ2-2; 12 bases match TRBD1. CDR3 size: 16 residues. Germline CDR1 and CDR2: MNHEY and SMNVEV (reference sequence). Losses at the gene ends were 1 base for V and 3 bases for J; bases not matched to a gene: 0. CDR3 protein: CASSLWDRGHTGELFF. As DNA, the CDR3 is TGTGCCAGCAGTTTATGGGACAGGGGGCACACCGGGGAGCTGTTTTTT.

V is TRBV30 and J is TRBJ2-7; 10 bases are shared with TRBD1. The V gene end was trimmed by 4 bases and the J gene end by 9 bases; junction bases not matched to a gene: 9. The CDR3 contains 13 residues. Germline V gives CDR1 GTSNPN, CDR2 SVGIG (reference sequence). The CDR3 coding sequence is TGTGCCTGGAAAAGACAGGGGGCGAGGACGCAGTACTTC. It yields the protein CAWKRQGARTQYF.

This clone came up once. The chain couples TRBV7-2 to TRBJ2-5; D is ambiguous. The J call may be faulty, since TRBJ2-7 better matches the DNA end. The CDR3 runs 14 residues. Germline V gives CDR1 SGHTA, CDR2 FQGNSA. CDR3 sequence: CASSPRQADYEQYF. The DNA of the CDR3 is TGTGCCAGCAGCCCCCGGCAGGCGGACTACGAGCAGTACTTC.

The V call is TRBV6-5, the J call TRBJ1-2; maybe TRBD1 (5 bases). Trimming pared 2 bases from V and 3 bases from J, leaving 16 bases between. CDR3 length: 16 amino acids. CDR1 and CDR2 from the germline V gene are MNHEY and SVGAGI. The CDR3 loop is CASSYGDSLWHYGYTF. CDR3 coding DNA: TGTGCCAGCAGTTACGGGGACTCCCTATGGCACTATGGCTACACCTTC.

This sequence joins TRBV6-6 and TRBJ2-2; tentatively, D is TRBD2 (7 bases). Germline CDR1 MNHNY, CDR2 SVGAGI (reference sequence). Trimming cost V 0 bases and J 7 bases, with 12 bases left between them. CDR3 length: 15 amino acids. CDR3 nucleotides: TGTGCCAGCAGTTACTCAGGGGGGGTGGGCGGGGAGCTGTTTTTT. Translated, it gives CASSYSGGVGGELFF.

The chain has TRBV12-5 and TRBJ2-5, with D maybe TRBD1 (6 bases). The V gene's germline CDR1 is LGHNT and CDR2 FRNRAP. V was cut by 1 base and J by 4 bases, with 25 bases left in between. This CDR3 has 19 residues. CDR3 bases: TGTGCTAGTGGTTTGGGAAATAAGCAACAGGGCCGCGGAGGAGAGACCCAGTACTTC. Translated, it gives CASGLGNKQQGRGGETQYF.

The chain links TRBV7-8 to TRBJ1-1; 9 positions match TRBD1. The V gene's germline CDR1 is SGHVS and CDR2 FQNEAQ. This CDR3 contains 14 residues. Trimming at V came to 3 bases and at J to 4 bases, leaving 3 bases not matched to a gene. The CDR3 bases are TGTGCCAGCAGCTTCACGACAGGGGGCACTGAAGCTTTCTTT. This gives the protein CASSFTTGGTEAFF. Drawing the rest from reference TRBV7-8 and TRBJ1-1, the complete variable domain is GAGVSQSPRYKVAKRGQDVALRCDPISGHVSLFWYQQALGQGPEFLTYFQNEAQLDKSGLPSDRFFAERPEGSVSTLKIQRTQQEDSAVYLCASSFTTGGTEAFFGQGTRLTVV.

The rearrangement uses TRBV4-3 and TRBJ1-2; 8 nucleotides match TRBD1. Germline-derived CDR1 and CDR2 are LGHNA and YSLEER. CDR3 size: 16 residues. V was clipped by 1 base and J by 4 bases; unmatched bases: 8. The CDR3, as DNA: TGCGCCAGCAGCCAAGGCGCGGGACAGGTTGTCTATGGCTACACCTTC. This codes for CASSQGAGQVVYGYTF.

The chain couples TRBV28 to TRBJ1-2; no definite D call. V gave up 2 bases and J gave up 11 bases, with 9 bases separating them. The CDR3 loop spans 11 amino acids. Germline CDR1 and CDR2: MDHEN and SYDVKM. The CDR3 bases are TGTGCCAGCAGTTTAGGAGAAAAATACACCTTC. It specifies CASSLGEKYTF.